This T cell receptor (beta chain) stems from a study of graft-versus-host responses after intestinal transplantation. The overall study: Multivisceral, liver-intestinal, or isolated intestinal transplants were performed in recipients. Among the recipients, all got anti-thymocyte globulin induction and then tacrolimus and steroids for around three years. Study findings and constraints: Early declines in HvG clones that occurred post-transplant were associated with peak circulating GvH clone levels. Present in recipient marrow, GvH clones included some that appeared first in ileum or blood.

Data came from immunoSEQ multiplex PCR; TCRdb stores just in-frame clones and leaves some out. The data show around 7,000 clones, about two thirds seen once. This clone was seen just once. Its specificity is unknown. Germline CDR1 reads SGHDN; CDR2 reads FVKESK. The CDR3 consists of 16 residues. V lost 4 bases, J lost 5 bases, and 12 bases stayed unmatched. Both intraepithelial and lamina propria lymphocytes were released by processing graft tissue. The chain couples TRBV14 to TRBJ2-5, with 8 positions matching TRBD1. This TCR came from a human patient who received an intestinal transplant, so some T cells may come from the graft donor. The input for sequencing was ileum tissue, taken 50 to 55 days after transplant. The CDR3 bases are TGTGCCAGCAGCCCGTCCGCAGGGGGCATTACGGAGACCCAGTACTTC. As protein: CASSPSAGGITETQYF.